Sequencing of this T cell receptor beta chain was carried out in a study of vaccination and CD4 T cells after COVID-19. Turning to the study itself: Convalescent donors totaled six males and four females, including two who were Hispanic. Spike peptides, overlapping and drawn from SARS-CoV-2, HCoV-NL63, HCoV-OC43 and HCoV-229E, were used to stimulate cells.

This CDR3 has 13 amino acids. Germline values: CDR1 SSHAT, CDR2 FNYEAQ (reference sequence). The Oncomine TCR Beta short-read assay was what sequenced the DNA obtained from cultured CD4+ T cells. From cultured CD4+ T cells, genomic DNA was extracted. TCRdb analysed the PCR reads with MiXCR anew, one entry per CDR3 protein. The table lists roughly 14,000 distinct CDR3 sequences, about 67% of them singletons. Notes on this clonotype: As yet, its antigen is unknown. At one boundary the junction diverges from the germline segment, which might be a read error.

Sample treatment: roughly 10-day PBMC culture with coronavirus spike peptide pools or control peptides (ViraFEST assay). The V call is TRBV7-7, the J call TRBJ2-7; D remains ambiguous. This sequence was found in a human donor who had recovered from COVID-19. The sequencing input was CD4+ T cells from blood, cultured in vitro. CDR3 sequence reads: CASSLLDGYEQYF. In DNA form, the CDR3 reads TGTGCTAGCAGCTTATTGGATGGCTACGAGCAGTACTTC. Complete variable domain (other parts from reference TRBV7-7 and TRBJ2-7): GAGVSQSPRYKVTKRGQDVTLRCDPISSHATLYWYQQALGQGPEFLTYFNYEAQPDKSGLPSDRFSAERPEGSISTLTIQRTEQRDSAMYRCASSLLDGYEQYFGPGTRLTVT.